This entry describes one T cell receptor (beta chain). This entry belongs to a study of monozygotic twins with inflammatory bowel disease. Germline CDR1 and CDR2: ENHRY and SYGVKD. CDR3 length: 15 residues. From its re-call of the 5' RACE reads, TCRdb lists each CDR3 protein once, without DNA. This sample's table reports some 160,000 distinct CDR3 sequences. Isolation of total RNA was performed on whole blood, with no prior T cell sorting. The source of this sequence is a human donor with ulcerative colitis or Crohn's disease, or a healthy co-twin of an affected twin (not recorded which). The sequenced sample was blood. This sequence joins TRBV10-3 and TRBJ2-7; TCRdb gives TRBD1 as the D gene, but with no DNA this cannot be confirmed. The chain's CDR3 is CAISEKIGTGREQYF.